This T cell receptor beta chain is drawn from a study of cytomegalovirus exposure and HLA in healthy donors. Whole-study findings and limits: Accurate prediction of HLA-A and HLA-B alleles (for most subjects) was reportedly achieved from TCR beta sequences. A later analysis showed HLA-associated TCR beta chains outstripping equally common others in clonal expansion.

V shed 7 bases and J 5 bases; nucleotides not matched to a gene: 14. CDR1 and CDR2 (germline): SQVTM, ANQGSEA. This CDR3 spans 14 amino acids. As concerns this clone: As yet, its antigen is unknown.

Primers: 60 Vbeta forward and 13 Jbeta reverse. Original processing methods: Tens of millions of unique TCR beta chains, roughly 11 million of them shared, were counted by a later analysis. Here immunoSEQ multiplex PCR was the method, and the copy in TCRdb shows in-frame clones only, minus some. The V and J calls and clone size were taken over from that table, and D and trimming were inferred from the DNA. The table records around 96,000 clones, 75% to 85% of them present only once. The chain links TRBV29-1 to TRBJ2-7; the match to TRBD1 covers 7 bases. The TCR originated in a man aged 18 to 29 in good health and CMV-seronegative. The source material was PBMCs. CDR3 in amino acids: CSAETGFGNDEQYF. In DNA form, the CDR3 reads TGCAGCGCTGAGACAGGGTTTGGTAATGACGAGCAGTACTTC.